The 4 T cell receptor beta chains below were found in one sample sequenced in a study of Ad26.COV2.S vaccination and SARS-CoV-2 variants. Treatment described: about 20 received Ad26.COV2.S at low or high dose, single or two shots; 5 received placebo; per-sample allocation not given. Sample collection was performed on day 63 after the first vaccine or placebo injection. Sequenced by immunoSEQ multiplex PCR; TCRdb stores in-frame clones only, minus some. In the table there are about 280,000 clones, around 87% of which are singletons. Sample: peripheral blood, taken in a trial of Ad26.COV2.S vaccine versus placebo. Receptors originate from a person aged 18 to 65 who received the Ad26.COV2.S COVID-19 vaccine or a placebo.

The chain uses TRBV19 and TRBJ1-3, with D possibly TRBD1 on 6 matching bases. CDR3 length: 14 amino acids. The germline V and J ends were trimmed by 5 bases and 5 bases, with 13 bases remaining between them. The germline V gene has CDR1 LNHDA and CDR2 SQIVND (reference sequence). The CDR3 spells CASSAYRERNTIYF. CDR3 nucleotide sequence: TGTGCCAGTAGTGCATACAGGGAAAGAAACACCATATATTTT.

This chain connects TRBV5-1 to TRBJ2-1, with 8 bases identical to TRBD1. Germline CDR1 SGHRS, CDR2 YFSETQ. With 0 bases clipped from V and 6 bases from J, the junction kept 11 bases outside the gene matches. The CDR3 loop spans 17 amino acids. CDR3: CASSLGIGQGSANEQFF. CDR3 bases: TGCGCCAGCAGCTTGGGGATAGGACAGGGAAGCGCCAATGAGCAGTTCTTC.

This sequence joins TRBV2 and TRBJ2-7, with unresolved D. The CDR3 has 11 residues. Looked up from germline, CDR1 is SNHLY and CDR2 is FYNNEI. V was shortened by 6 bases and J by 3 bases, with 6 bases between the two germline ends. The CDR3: CASRILYEQYF. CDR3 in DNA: TGTGCCAGCAGGATACTCTACGAGCAGTACTTC.

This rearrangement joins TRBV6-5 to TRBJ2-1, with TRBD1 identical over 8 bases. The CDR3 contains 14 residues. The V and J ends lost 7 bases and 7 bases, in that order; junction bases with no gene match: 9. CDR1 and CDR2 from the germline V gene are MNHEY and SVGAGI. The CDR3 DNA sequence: TGTGCCAGCACCCGGACAGGGCCGACTAATGAGCAGTTCTTC. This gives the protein CASTRTGPTNEQFF.